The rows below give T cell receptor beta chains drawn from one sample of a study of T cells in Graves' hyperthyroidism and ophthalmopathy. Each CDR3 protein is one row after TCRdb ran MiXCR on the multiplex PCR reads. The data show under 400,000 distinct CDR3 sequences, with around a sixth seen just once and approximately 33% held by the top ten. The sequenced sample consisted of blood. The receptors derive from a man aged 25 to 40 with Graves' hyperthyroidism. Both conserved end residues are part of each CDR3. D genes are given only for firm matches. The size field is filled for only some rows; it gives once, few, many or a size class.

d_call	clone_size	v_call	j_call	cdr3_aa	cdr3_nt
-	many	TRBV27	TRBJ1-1	CASSQQGNTEAFF	TGTGCCAGCAGCCAACAGGGGAACACTGAAGCTTTCTTT
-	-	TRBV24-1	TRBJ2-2	CATSDSTVNTGELFF	TGTGCCACCAGTGACTCGACGGTGAACACCGGGGAGCTGTTTTTT
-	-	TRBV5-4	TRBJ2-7	CASSPNRVKQYF	TGTGCCAGCAGCCCGAACAGGGTAAAGCAGTACTTC
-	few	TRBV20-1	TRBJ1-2	CSARDALGGSSGYTF	TGCAGTGCTAGAGATGCCTTGGGGGGATCGAGTGGCTACACCTTC
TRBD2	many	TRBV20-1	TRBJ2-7	CSARDTLSSGSKYEQYF	TGCAGTGCTAGAGATACCCTTTCTAGCGGGAGTAAGTACGAGCAGTACTTC
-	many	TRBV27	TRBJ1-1	CASSDRLNTEAFF	TGTGCCAGCAGCGACCGACTGAACACTGAAGCTTTCTTT
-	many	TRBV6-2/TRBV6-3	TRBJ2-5	CASGVGETQYF	TGTGCCAGCGGAGTGGGGGAGACCCAGTACTTC
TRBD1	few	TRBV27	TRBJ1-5	CASTQTSGTGPNQPQHF	TGTGCCAGCACCCAAACTTCCGGGACAGGGCCCAATCAGCCCCAGCATTTT
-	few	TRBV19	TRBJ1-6	CASSRAGRHQTPLHF	TGTGCCAGTAGTAGGGCAGGGCGTCACCAAACGCCCCTCCACTTT
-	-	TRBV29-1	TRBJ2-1	CSVKVPTAGDEQFF	TGCAGCGTCAAAGTCCCGACGGCCGGTGATGAGCAGTTCTTC
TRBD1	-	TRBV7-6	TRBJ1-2	CASSPFLPGQGIGYGYTF	TGTGCCAGCAGCCCTTTCCTCCCGGGACAGGGAATTGGCTATGGCTACACCTTC
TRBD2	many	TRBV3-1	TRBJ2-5	CASSQEGRAGEGETQYF	TGTGCCAGCAGCCAAGAAGGGCGAGCGGGAGAAGGTGAGACCCAGTACTTC
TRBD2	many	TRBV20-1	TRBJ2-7	CSARSLADPYEQYF	TGCAGTGCTAGATCGCTAGCGGACCCCTACGAGCAGTACTTC
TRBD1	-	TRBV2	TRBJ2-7	CASRTTGRVYEQYF	TGTGCCAGCAGAACGACAGGGAGAGTTTACGAGCAGTACTTC
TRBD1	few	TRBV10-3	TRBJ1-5	CATTKQGDRQPQHF	TGTGCCACCACTAAACAGGGGGATCGTCAGCCCCAGCATTTT
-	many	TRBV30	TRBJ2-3	CAWREVRKSTDTQYF	TGTGCCTGGAGGGAGGTCAGGAAGAGCACAGATACGCAGTATTTT
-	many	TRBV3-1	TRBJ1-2	CASRPPGTLYGYTF	TGTGCCAGCAGACCACCCGGGACTCTCTATGGCTACACCTTC
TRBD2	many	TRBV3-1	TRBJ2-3	CASSHLGTSAQYF	TGTGCCAGCAGCCATTTGGGGACTAGTGCGCAGTATTTT
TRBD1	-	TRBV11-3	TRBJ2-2	CASSLLWGQGPTGELFF	TGTGCCAGCAGCTTATTATGGGGACAGGGCCCCACCGGGGAGCTGTTTTTT
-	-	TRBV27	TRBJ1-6	CASSPRDSPLHF	TGTGCCAGCAGTCCTCGGGACTCACCCCTCCACTTT
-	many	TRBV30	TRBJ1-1	CAWSTRLNTEAFF	TGTGCCTGGAGTACACGATTGAACACTGAAGCTTTCTTT
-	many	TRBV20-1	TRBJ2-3	CSARDLISGSTDTQYF	TGCAGTGCTAGAGATCTCATTAGCGGTAGCACAGATACGCAGTATTTT
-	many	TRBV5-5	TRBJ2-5	CASSLLQGSGETQYF	TGTGCCAGCAGCCTTCTTCAGGGTTCGGGAGAGACCCAGTACTTC
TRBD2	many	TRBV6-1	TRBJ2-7	CASSDTSGIIHEQYF	TGTGCCAGCAGTGATACTAGCGGGATAATCCACGAGCAGTACTTC
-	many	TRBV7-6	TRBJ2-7	CASSGPGPPYEQYF	TGTGCCAGCAGCGGGCCGGGACCTCCCTACGAGCAGTACTTC
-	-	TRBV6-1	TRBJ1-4	CASLTRSGKLFF	TGTGCCAGCCTTACCCGAAGTGGTAAACTGTTTTTT
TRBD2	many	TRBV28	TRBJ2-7	CASSVGGRVYEQYF	TGTGCCAGCAGTGTTGGCGGGAGAGTCTACGAGCAGTACTTC
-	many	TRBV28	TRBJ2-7	CASSYRGLHYEQYF	TGTGCCAGCAGTTATCGGGGCTTACACTACGAGCAGTACTTC
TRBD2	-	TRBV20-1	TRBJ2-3	CSSLGGRASSTDTQYF	TGCAGTTCCTTGGGAGGGAGGGCCTCAAGCACAGATACGCAGTATTTT
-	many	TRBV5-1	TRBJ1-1	CASSLGTGTEAFF	TGCGCCAGCAGCTTGGGTACAGGGACTGAAGCTTTCTTT
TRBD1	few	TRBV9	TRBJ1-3	CASSATGGPGNTIYF	TGTGCCAGCAGCGCGACAGGGGGCCCCGGAAACACCATATATTTT
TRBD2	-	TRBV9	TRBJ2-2	CASSVRLAGQNTGELFF	TGTGCCAGCAGCGTACGCCTAGCGGGGCAGAACACCGGGGAGCTGTTTTTT
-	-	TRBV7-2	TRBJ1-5	CASSRGAHQPQHF	TGTGCCAGCAGCCGGGGGGCACATCAGCCCCAGCATTTT
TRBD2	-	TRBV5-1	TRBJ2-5	CASRGTSSPEGTQYF	TGCGCCAGCAGGGGGACTAGCTCACCGGAGGGGACCCAGTACTTC
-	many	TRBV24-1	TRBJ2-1	CATSDYRDEQFF	TGTGCCACCAGTGATTACAGGGATGAGCAGTTCTTC
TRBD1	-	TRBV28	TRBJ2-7	CASSSDRASYEQYF	TGTGCCAGCAGTTCGGACAGGGCATCCTACGAGCAGTACTTC
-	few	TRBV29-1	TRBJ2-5	CSVVKEETQYF	TGCAGCGTTGTGAAGGAGGAGACCCAGTACTTC